This T cell receptor (beta chain) was sequenced in a study of blood T cell repertoires in COVID-19. Across the study: Specimens from acute and convalescent COVID-19 originated in the United States, Italy and Spain. PBMCs, B-cell-depleted T cells, or T cells were the source of the cDNA or gDNA that made up the material.

Per the authors' pipeline: Estimated nucleated cell counts came from reference gene primer amplification. The table came from immunoSEQ multiplex PCR; TCRdb's copy has only in-frame clones and leaves some out. V and J calls and clone size are given by that table; D and trimming were obtained from the DNA. Here the sample spans about 120,000 clones, about 85% being singletons. The CDR3 is 17 residues long. Germline assignment: CDR1 SEHNR and CDR2 FQNEAQ (reference sequence). The junction had 15 bases not matched to a gene; V was cut back by 5 bases and J by 5 bases. The origin of this receptor is an elderly man with acute or convalescent COVID-19. The genes are TRBV7-9 and TRBJ2-1; 7 bases line up with TRBD2. Sequencing was performed on peripheral blood. DNA for the CDR3: TGTGCCAGCAGCCCCCCCGAAGGCGGGAGATACGACAATGAGCAGTTCTTC. Translated: CASSPPEGGRYDNEQFF.